This T cell receptor (beta chain) derives from a study of blood T cells in healthy people across ages (dated by TCRdb to about 2015). Regarding the complete study: In model experiments, roughly one uniquely barcoded TCR beta cDNA molecule per two T cells was captured by template switching. To avoid experimental bias, donors of different ages were distributed randomly across sequencing lanes. Age-related changes in TCR beta repertoire diversity were measured in the study by deep sequencing normalized with unique cDNA molecular identifiers. The study analyzed two additional independent replicas of 1 million unique cDNA reads from the same blood draw for two donors, one aged 18 to 30 and one aged 80 or older. The donors were divided into four age groups: young (average around 16 years), middle-aged (about 40), aged (approximately 62) and long-lived (roughly 88). General conclusions and limits of the study: Estimates of total diversity based on one million sequenced T cells were regarded as lower bounds and as underestimates. Observed TCR beta diversity correlated strongly with the percentage of naive T cells measured by flow cytometry. Compared with the aged group, the long-lived group had more naive CD4+ T cells, fewer expanded clones and increased TCR diversity, suggesting age selection. Bulk unsorted PBMC profiling prevented conclusive comparison of naive and antigen-experienced compartments. Because donor CMV infection status was unknown, age-related changes in expanded clonotypes were potentially confounded. Observed TCR beta diversity per million T cells fell roughly linearly with age, and a significant reduction was already apparent by age roughly 40.

The donors were 40 or so Caucasian individuals from Russia, aged roughly 6 to 100 years, who were systemically healthy. Ten milliliters of peripheral blood were collected from each donor into EDTA-treated Vacutainer tubes. Ficoll-Paque density-gradient centrifugation was used to isolate PBMCs, with at least 6 million per sample. Trizol reagent was used to extract total RNA from the PBMCs, yielding at least 5.5 micrograms per sample. Naive CD45RAhigh/CD27high T cell percentages were measured by flow cytometry on a PBMC aliquot from every donor. Library method: 5' RACE. The run used an Illumina HiSeq 2500. A second PCR of about 6 to 11 cycles was run with a J-beta primer mix and a sample-barcoded 5' primer. A unique molecular identifier was introduced onto each TCR beta cDNA molecule by a template-switch 5' adaptor carrying 12 random nucleotides. Each sample yielded at least 2.5 million CDR3-containing paired-end reads. All of the RNA was converted into first-strand cDNA using the Mint cDNA synthesis kit, with a TRBC-specific oligonucleotide serving as the primer. Following uracil-DNA glycosylase treatment, a first 18-cycle PCR with universal primers M1SS and BC2_uni_R was performed on all cDNA. As for the authors' bioinformatics: Each sample was normalized by randomly selecting 1 million high-quality reads, each carrying a distinct molecular identifier. Reads sharing molecular identifiers were discarded rather than binned into consensus sequences. MiTCR, with a Q25 quality threshold and the strictest error-elimination algorithm, was used for CDR3 identification, clonotype clustering and error correction. A nonparametric unseen species model using Euler transformation provided a lower-bound estimate of total TCR beta diversity. TCRdb itself trimmed the public reads at Q25 with fastp, ran MiXCR and retained productive beta chains. Every CDR3 protein is listed once, alongside the most common genes and DNA of its rows. TCRdb's processing, not the authors', yielded these V and J calls. This sample holds 920,000 or so distinct CDR3 sequences; under 55% were observed only once. The ten biggest clones cover approximately 19% of the sample.

This clonotype was seen more than once but under ten times. Its antigen is not yet known. Base quality data are lacking; no much larger clone is found one base away. This TCR derives from a woman between 55 and 75 years old in good health. The sequencing sample was made of blood.

In nucleotide form, the sequence is TGCAGTGCTAGAGATTCGTGGGGGGGTCCCCTCTATGGCTACACCTTC. This yields the protein CSARDSWGGPLYGYTF. The chain employs TRBV20-1 and TRBJ1-2; a tentative D call is TRBD1 (5 bases match). A distance of 18 bases separates the germline ends of V and J, which lose 0 bases and 4 bases respectively. CDR3 length: 16 amino acids, cysteine to phenylalanine. The CDR3 DNA has 48 bases and is translated from base 1. CDR1 and CDR2 (DFQATT, SNEGSKA) derive from the germline V gene (reference sequence).